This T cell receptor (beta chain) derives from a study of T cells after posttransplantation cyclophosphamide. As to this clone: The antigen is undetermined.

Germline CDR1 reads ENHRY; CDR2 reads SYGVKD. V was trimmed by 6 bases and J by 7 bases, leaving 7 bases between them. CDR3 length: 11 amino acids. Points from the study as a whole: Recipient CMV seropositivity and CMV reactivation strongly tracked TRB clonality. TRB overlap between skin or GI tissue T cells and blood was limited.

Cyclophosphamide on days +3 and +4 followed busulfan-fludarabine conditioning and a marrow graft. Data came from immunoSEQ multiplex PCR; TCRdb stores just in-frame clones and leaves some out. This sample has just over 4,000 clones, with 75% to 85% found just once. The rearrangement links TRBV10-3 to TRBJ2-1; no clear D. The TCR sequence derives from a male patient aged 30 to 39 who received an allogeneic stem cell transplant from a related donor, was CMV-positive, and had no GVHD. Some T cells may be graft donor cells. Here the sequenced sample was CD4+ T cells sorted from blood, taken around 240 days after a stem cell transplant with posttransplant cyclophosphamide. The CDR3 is CAIRVANEQFF. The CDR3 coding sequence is TGTGCCATCAGAGTCGCGAATGAGCAGTTCTTC.